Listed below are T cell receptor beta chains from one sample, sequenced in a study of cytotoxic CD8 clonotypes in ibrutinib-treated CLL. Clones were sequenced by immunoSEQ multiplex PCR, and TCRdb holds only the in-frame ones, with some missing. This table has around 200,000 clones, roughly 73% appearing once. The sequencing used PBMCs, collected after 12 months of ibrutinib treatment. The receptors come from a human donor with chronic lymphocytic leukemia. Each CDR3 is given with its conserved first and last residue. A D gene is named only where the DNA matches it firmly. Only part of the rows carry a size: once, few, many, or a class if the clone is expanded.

CDR3: CASSESPGSRPEAFF; DNA: TGCGCCAGCAGTGAGTCACCGGGGTCCCGGCCTGAAGCTTTCTTT; J: TRBJ1-1; V: TRBV10-2; D: NA; length: 15; size: NA
CDR3: CASNLIAGDTGELFF; DNA: TGTGCCAGCAACCTTATAGCGGGCGACACCGGGGAGCTGTTTTTT; J: TRBJ2-2; V: TRBV5-4; D: TRBD2; length: 15; size: NA
CDR3: CASSEASGNTGELFF; DNA: TGTGCCAGCAGTGAAGCTAGCGGGAACACCGGGGAGCTGTTTTTT; J: TRBJ2-2; V: TRBV6-1; D: NA; length: 15; size: few
CDR3: CASSLRDSRYNEQFF; DNA: TGTGCCAGCAGCTTGCGGGACAGCCGATACAATGAGCAGTTCTTC; J: TRBJ2-1; V: TRBV7-9; D: NA; length: 15; size: NA
CDR3: CASSSDPGAGGVGYTF; DNA: TGTGCCAGCAGCTCTGACCCGGGGGCAGGGGGCGTTGGCTACACCTTC; J: TRBJ1-2; V: TRBV7-8; D: TRBD1; length: 16; size: NA
CDR3: CASSYVATDYEQYF; DNA: TGTGCCAGCAGTTACGTCGCGACCGACTACGAGCAGTACTTC; J: TRBJ2-7; V: TRBV6-5; D: NA; length: 14; size: NA
CDR3: CASSRAGELFF; DNA: TGTGCCAGCAGCCGGGCCGGGGAGCTGTTTTTT; J: TRBJ2-2; V: TRBV19; D: NA; length: 11; size: NA
CDR3: CASSSTGGGQYF; DNA: TGTGCCAGCAGCTCGACAGGGGGCGGGCAGTACTTC; J: TRBJ2-7; V: TRBV5-4; D: TRBD1; length: 12; size: few
CDR3: CATSTPGQSSYEQYF; DNA: TGTGCCACGTCTACTCCGGGACAGAGCTCCTACGAGCAGTACTTC; J: TRBJ2-7; V: TRBV2; D: TRBD1; length: 15; size: NA
CDR3: CASGGGAYNEQFF; DNA: TGCGCCAGCGGCGGGGGGGCCTACAATGAGCAGTTCTTC; J: TRBJ2-1; V: TRBV5-1; D: TRBD2; length: 13; size: NA